These 22 T cell receptor beta chains originate from one sample sequenced in a study of cytomegalovirus exposure and HLA in healthy donors. Sequenced by immunoSEQ multiplex PCR; TCRdb stores in-frame clones only, minus some. The table includes roughly 190,000 clones, around 86% detected once. The specimen was PBMCs. The receptors here all came from a woman aged 18 to 35 in good health and CMV-seronegative.

CDR3 DNA sequence: TGTGCCAGCAGTTCCCAACTCCCCAGGGGTAGGACAGATACGCAGTATTTT. Its translation: CASSSQLPRGRTDTQYF. The chain couples TRBV11-2 to TRBJ2-3; tentative D call: TRBD1 (6 bases). The CDR3 length is 17 residues. Deletions cut 6 bases from V and 3 bases from J, with 22 bases between. Germline V gives CDR1 SGHAT, CDR2 FQNNGV.

This clone was seen a single time. The gene calls are TRBV6-6 and TRBJ2-1; 9 bases map to TRBD1. J gave up 7 bases and V 5 bases, and 9 bases lay outside the gene matches. The V gene's germline CDR1 is MNHNY and CDR2 SVGAGI (reference sequence). The CDR3 has 15 residues. Here the CDR3 reads CASSRPGQGHNEQFF. CDR3 coding DNA: TGTGCCAGCAGTCGACCGGGACAGGGTCATAATGAGCAGTTCTTC.

J is TRBJ2-1 and V is TRBV9; 7 bases are a match to TRBD2. J lost 4 bases, V lost 5 bases, and 12 bases had no gene match. The CDR3 is 16 residues long. Germline V lookup: CDR1 SGDLS, CDR2 YYNGEE. CDR3 amino acids: CASSDHPGGGYNEQFF. The CDR3 DNA sequence: TGTGCCAGCAGTGATCATCCTGGCGGGGGTTACAATGAGCAGTTCTTC.

The chain couples TRBV4-1 to TRBJ1-5; D is possibly TRBD1 (6 bases). This CDR3 has 14 residues. The V gene's germline CDR1 is MGHRA and CDR2 YSYEKL. Deletions cut 5 bases from V and 4 bases from J, with 12 bases between. CDR3 in amino acids: CASSGGAGNQPQHF. As DNA, the CDR3 is TGCGCCAGCAGCGGGGGGGCAGGAAATCAGCCCCAGCATTTT.

The rearrangement links TRBV27 to TRBJ1-2; no clear D gene. V lost 3 bases to trimming and J lost 2 bases, with 13 bases between them. Germline CDR1 and CDR2: MNHEY and SMNVEV (reference sequence). The CDR3 is 15 residues long. This chain's CDR3 is CASSFPPDLNYGYTF. CDR3 DNA: TGTGCCAGCAGTTTTCCCCCCGACTTAAACTATGGCTACACCTTC.

This chain connects TRBV19 to TRBJ2-3; 9 bases line up with TRBD1. Trimming cost V 7 bases and J 5 bases; bases outside gene matches: 10. Germline CDR1 is LNHDA and CDR2 is SQIVND (reference sequence). The CDR3 has 15 amino acids. The CDR3 loop reads CASTIPGQGGDTQYF. For the CDR3, the DNA is TGTGCCAGTACCATACCGGGACAGGGAGGAGATACGCAGTATTTT.

The rearrangement uses TRBV5-6 and TRBJ1-1; no clear D. The CDR3 contains 16 residues. Germline assignment: CDR1 SGHDT and CDR2 YYEEEE. Trimming cost V 0 bases and J 1 base, with 13 bases left between them. The CDR3: CASSLVPWEKNTEAFF. The CDR3, as DNA: TGTGCCAGCAGCTTGGTCCCCTGGGAGAAGAACACTGAAGCTTTCTTT.

J is TRBJ2-7 and V is TRBV2; the match to TRBD1 covers 7 bases. CDR3 length: 13 residues. Trimming removed 6 bases from V and 2 bases from J; junction bases left unmatched: 4. CDR1 and CDR2 from the germline V gene are SNHLY and FYNNEI. CDR3 protein: CASSIDRAYEQYF. As DNA, the CDR3 is TGTGCCAGCAGCATTGACAGGGCCTACGAGCAGTACTTC.

This sequence joins TRBV11-3 and TRBJ2-7, with TRBD1 as a possible D gene (5 bases). V shed 1 base and J shed 2 bases, with 12 bases lying between them. The CDR3 covers 15 residues. Per the germline V gene, CDR1 is SGHNT and CDR2 is YENEEA. CDR3 loop: CASSLGVDSAYEQYF. In DNA, the CDR3 is TGTGCCAGCAGCTTAGGGGTTGACAGTGCCTACGAGCAGTACTTC.

The chain uses TRBV19 and TRBJ1-2; no clear D gene. Germline assignment: CDR1 LNHDA and CDR2 SQIVND (reference sequence). The length of the CDR3 is 15 residues. V shed 5 bases and J shed 4 bases, with 17 bases lying between them. The CDR3: CASSPLDSFSYGYTF. The CDR3 DNA follows: TGTGCCAGTAGTCCCCTGGACTCGTTCTCCTATGGCTACACCTTC.

The gene calls are TRBV10-3 and TRBJ1-2; 12 nucleotides align to TRBD1. The J segment lost 4 bases and the V segment lost 4 bases, leaving 4 bases of the junction unmatched. From germline, CDR1 is ENHRY and CDR2 SYGVKD. CDR3 length: 15 amino acids. As DNA, the CDR3 is TGTGCCATCAGTGGGGGACAGGGGGCTGTCTATGGCTACACCTTC. This codes for CAISGGQGAVYGYTF.

As DNA, the CDR3 is TGTGCCAGCAGTTTATCAGGGGCTTATCAGCCCCAGCATTTT. Protein sequence: CASSLSGAYQPQHF. The chain couples TRBV27 to TRBJ1-5, with D possibly TRBD1 on 5 matching bases. Germline lookup yields CDR1 MNHEY and CDR2 SMNVEV (reference sequence). V was pared by 0 bases and J by 5 bases, with 8 bases between. This CDR3 has 14 amino acids.

This chain joins TRBV7-9 and TRBJ1-2; 7 bases align to TRBD1. The germline CDR1 and CDR2 sequences are SEHNR and FQNEAQ (reference sequence). The CDR3 extends over 15 amino acids. With 5 bases clipped from V and 6 bases from J, the junction kept 12 bases outside the gene matches. This chain's CDR3 is CASSEQGRTGDGYTF. CDR3 nucleotides: TGTGCCAGCAGCGAACAGGGGCGCACTGGGGATGGCTACACCTTC.

The rearrangement uses TRBV2 and TRBJ2-7; D remains unclear. Germline values: CDR1 SNHLY, CDR2 FYNNEI. The CDR3 runs to 14 residues. V dropped 2 bases and J dropped 0 bases, with 8 bases sitting between them. Written as DNA, the CDR3 is TGTGCCAGCAGTGAACCTATGAGCTCCTACGAGCAGTACTTC. It is translated as CASSEPMSSYEQYF.

This chain uses TRBV4-1 with TRBJ1-4, with D maybe TRBD1 (6 bases). The CDR3 is 16 residues long. V lost 2 bases to trimming and J lost 3 bases, with 13 bases between them. CDR1 is MGHRA and CDR2 is YSYEKL in the germline V gene. CDR3 in amino acids: CASSQWDQGPNEKLFF. Here the CDR3 DNA reads TGCGCCAGCAGCCAATGGGACCAGGGGCCTAATGAAAAACTGTTTTTT.

V gene TRBV30 combines with J gene TRBJ2-2, with 7 nucleotides matching TRBD1. CDR3 length equals 14 residues. With V trimmed by 4 bases and J by 6 bases, 8 bases remained unmatched. CDR1 GTSNPN and CDR2 SVGIG come from the germline V gene (reference sequence). The CDR3 spells CAWTPTGLPGELFF. DNA of the CDR3: TGTGCCTGGACCCCGACAGGGTTGCCCGGGGAGCTGTTTTTT.

V gene TRBV4-1 combines with J gene TRBJ1-1, with a weak D call TRBD1 (5 bases). Germline CDR1 is MGHRA and CDR2 is YSYEKL. CDR3 size: 16 residues. The V and J ends lost 0 bases and 0 bases respectively, with 11 bases between them. As DNA, the CDR3 is TGCGCCAGCAGCCAAGACGGGACTAGAATGAACACTGAAGCTTTCTTT. Residues: CASSQDGTRMNTEAFF.

The rearrangement joins TRBV5-1 to TRBJ2-1; 13 bases line up with TRBD2. This CDR3 is 19 amino acids long. CDR1 is SGHRS and CDR2 is YFSETQ in the germline V gene. Trimming at V came to 2 bases and at J to 1 base, leaving 9 bases not matched to a gene. The CDR3 region has the DNA TGCGCCAGCAGCTTTGTTGGGGGACTAGCGGGGTTATCCTACAATGAGCAGTTCTTC. Encoded protein: CASSFVGGLAGLSYNEQFF.

A single count supports this clone. The chain joins TRBV7-2 to TRBJ1-5; possible D gene TRBD1, 6 bases. V was clipped by 4 bases and J by 4 bases, with 11 bases between them. Germline V CDR1 and CDR2: SGHTA, FQGNSA. This CDR3 has 14 amino acids. The DNA for the CDR3 is TGTGCCAGCAGCTCCCGAGGGGGAAATCAGCCCCAGCATTTT. Residues: CASSSRGGNQPQHF.

The sample holds one count of this clone. The CDR3 DNA sequence: TGTGCCAGCAGTTTATACCCCCCGTCGGTGTTGGCCGGGGAGCTGTTTTTT. Translated, it gives CASSLYPPSVLAGELFF. This chain joins TRBV27 and TRBJ2-2; D not resolved. The CDR3 has 17 amino acids. From germline, CDR1 is MNHEY and CDR2 SMNVEV (reference sequence). Trimming cost V 1 base and J 6 bases, with 18 bases left between them.

The rearrangement links TRBV2 to TRBJ2-5; D perhaps matches TRBD1 (5 bases). The germline CDR1 and CDR2 sequences are SNHLY and FYNNEI. This CDR3 has 12 residues. Trimming took 10 bases from V and 1 from J, leaving 10 bases between them. The CDR3 spells CATGQIQETQYF. Written as DNA, the CDR3 is TGTGCCACCGGACAAATCCAAGAGACCCAGTACTTC.

The rearrangement uses TRBV21-1 and TRBJ1-5; TRBD1 reflects the table's D call only, with no check against the DNA. TRBV21-1 is a pseudogene segment. The CDR3 extends over 18 amino acids. CDR3 DNA sequence: TGTGCCAGCAGCATCCTTTGCCAGGGGGGTCGGTCCCGACAGCCCCAGCATTTT. This gives the protein CASSILCQGGRSRQPQHF.